The present TCR beta chain was sequenced within a study of T cell responses to AZD1222 COVID-19 vaccine (dated by TCRdb to the early 2020s). Looking at the study overall: Because spike-specific TCR depth and breadth did not differ between the two schedules, AZD1222 recipients who got a second dose at roughly 4 weeks were pooled with those who got a second dose at roughly 12 weeks. TCR sequencing covered some 240 trial participants: 207 given two doses of AZD1222 and about 26 given two doses of MenACWY control vaccine. Trial participants were enrolled by age into subgroups of 18-55, 56-69 and 70-plus years, and around 150, 29 and 61 TCR-sequenced participants, respectively, were included in these subgroups. Here is what the overall study found, with its caveats: Spike-specific TCR breadth and depth rose significantly after two AZD1222 doses compared with day 0 and with MenACWY recipients. The 56-69-year group was small, and its depth increase did not reach significance, likely because of low power. Reportedly, close to half of the unique spike-specific TCRs recognized epitopes lying outside the regions that are mutated in the B.1.351 and B.1.1.7 variants. Most participants were white British and females outnumbered males, and the authors suggested that clonal diversity may have been underestimated. No day 14 peak-response samples were available, so repertoires were characterized only after the peak T cell response. Conclusions about previously exposed vaccinees were limited because only a handful of AZD1222 recipients were SARS-CoV-2 seropositive at baseline. The whole spike protein was spanned by vaccine-associated CD4 TCRs, and dominant responses were seen in regions 160-218 and 743-854.

Via the germline V gene (reference sequence), CDR1 is LGHDT and CDR2 YNNKEL. The cysteine opens and the phenylalanine closes a CDR3 of 15 amino acids. CDR3 DNA only is kept here, 45 bases in frame from base 1. Trimmed from V: 6 bases; trimmed from J: 2 bases; junction bases lacking a gene match: 6. A word on this clone: Its antigen is still unknown. Per-base quality was not reported, and no clone a single base away is much larger than it.

The CDR3 regions of human TCRbeta chains were analyzed by immunosequencing. As for the authors' bioinformatics: Repertoire TCRs were matched against a reference library of SARS-CoV-2-specific TCRs generated with the MIRA antigen-specificity platform. Breadth was defined as the fraction of unique TCRs that were SARS-CoV-2-associated. Depth was defined as the fraction of total T cells that were SARS-CoV-2-associated. Using the MIRA data, each spike-specific TCR was mapped to the spike region that the TCR reacts to and placed in a CD4 or CD8 class. Log10-transformed breadth and depth values were compared by one-way ANOVA with Sidak's multiple comparisons tests. Entries here come from immuneACCESS through TCRdb and include only in-frame sequences with V and J called. Some clones fail to appear in such tables; in the studies checked, an unresolved V gene covers under half of the shortfall, and the cause of the remainder is unknown. That table gives V, J and clone size, and the DNA gave D and trimming. The sample includes 92,000 or so clones, with 89% observed a single time. The ten most abundant clones make up roughly 1.7% of the sample.

According to the study, the label for this sample's time point signals: baseline before first vaccination. Vaccinee samples were obtained from the UK trials COV001 and COV002, which included a single-blind randomized controlled phase 2/3 trial of AZD1222 (ChAdOx1 nCoV-19) in healthy adults. For TCRbeta chain sequencing, PBMC samples were collected from trial participants at day 0 and at day 28 after the second dose. This clonotype was sampled from an adult in good health. This chain joins TRBV3-1 (or the pseudogene TRBV3-2) to TRBJ2-3, with 9 bases aligning to TRBD2. The material was peripheral blood, obtained on day 0 of AZD1222 vaccination. This receptor has the CDR3 CASSRSGGFTDTQYF. The nucleotide sequence reads as follows: TGTGCCAGCAGTCGGAGCGGGGGGTTCACAGATACGCAGTATTTT.